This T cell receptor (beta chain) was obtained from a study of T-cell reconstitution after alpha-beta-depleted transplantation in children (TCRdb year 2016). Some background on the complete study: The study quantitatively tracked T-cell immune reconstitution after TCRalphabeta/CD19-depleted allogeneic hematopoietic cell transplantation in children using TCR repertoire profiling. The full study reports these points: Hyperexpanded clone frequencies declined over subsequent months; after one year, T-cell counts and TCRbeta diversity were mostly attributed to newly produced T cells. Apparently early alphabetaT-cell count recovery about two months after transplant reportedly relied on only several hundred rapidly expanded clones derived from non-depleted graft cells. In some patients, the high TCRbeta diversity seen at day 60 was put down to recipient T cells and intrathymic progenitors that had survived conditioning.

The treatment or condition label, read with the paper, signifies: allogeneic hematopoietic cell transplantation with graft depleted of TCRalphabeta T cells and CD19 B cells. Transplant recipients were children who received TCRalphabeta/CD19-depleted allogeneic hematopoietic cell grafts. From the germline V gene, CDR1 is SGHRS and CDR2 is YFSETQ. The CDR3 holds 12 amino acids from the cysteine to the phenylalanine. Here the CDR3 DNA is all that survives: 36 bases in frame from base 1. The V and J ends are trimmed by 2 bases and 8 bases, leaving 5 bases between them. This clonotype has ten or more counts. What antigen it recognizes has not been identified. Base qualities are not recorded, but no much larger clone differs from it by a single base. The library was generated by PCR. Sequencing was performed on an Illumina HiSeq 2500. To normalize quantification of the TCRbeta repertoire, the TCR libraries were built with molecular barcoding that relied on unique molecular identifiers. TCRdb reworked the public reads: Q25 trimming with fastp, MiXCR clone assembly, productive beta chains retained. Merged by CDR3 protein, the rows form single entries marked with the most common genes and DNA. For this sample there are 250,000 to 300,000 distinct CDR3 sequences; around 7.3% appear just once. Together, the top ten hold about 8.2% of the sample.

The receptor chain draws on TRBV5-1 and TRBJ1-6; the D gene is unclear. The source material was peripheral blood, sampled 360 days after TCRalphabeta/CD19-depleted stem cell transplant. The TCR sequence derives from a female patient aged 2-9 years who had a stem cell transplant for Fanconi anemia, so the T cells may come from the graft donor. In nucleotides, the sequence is TGCGCCAGCAGCTTAGGAGATTCACCCCTCCACTTT. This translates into CASSLGDSPLHF.